The clone carrying this TCR beta chain was picked up a small number of times. The data are from a study of identical twins. V was pared by 5 bases and J by 5 bases, with 9 bases between. The CDR3 sequence is 12 residues long. TCRdb re-called the 5' RACE reads through MiXCR, storing one row per CDR3 protein. The sample yields 500,000 to 650,000 distinct CDR3 sequences, around 20% seen once. The sample was also reused in another study, on yellow fever vaccine responses in identical twins.

What was sequenced was CD4+ T cells sorted from blood. This receptor was obtained from a woman younger than 35 in good health. This rearrangement joins TRBV12-3 or TRBV12-4 to TRBJ2-5; D uncertain. The CDR3 region is CASSSDPETQYF. CDR3 nucleotides: TGTGCCAGCAGTAGTGATCCGGAGACCCAGTACTTC.